A selection of T cell receptor beta chains follows, all from one sample in a study of human T cells and chemical hapten exposure. TCRdb analysed the RACE reads with MiXCR anew, one entry per CDR3 protein. Of some 120,000 distinct CDR3 sequences in the sample, 9.5% to 13% were seen once. This material consisted of whole blood, taken in connection with sensitization to the hapten diphenylcyclopropenone (DPC). Source of these receptors: a woman in her fifties or sixties with alopecia areata. Some clones in this sample may be carry-over from other donors' samples. Both conserved end residues are trimmed from each CDR3. Clone sizes are given selectively: once, few, many, or a class where the clone is expanded.

clone_size	v_call	j_call	cdr3_aa
many	TRBV10-1	TRBJ1-4	ASSPGQGGEKLF
-	TRBV5-5	TRBJ2-7	ASSFRQINEQY
few	TRBV27	TRBJ1-3	ASSFRARENTIY
many	TRBV29-1	TRBJ2-7	SASGQTGAYEQY
few	TRBV10-1	TRBJ2-3	ASSDRGSGTDTQY
few	TRBV28	TRBJ1-5	ASSDGQGRQPQH
many	TRBV7-6	TRBJ1-4	ASSATPGQGDEKLF
-	TRBV28	TRBJ1-1	ASSLLRNTEAF
few	TRBV7-9	TRBJ2-5	ASSLSEGLGRETQY
many	TRBV12-3/TRBV12-4	TRBJ2-3	AIRRVVGTDTQY
-	TRBV10-2	TRBJ2-3	ASGTSGASTETQY
-	TRBV28	TRBJ2-7	ASMRGGYEQY
few	TRBV28	TRBJ1-1	ASSQGENTEAF
-	TRBV29-1	TRBJ2-7	SVVLAGLQGEQY
-	TRBV7-2	TRBJ2-7	ASSGNRGGFEQY
many	TRBV12-3/TRBV12-4	TRBJ1-4	ASSPGRGSGKLF
many	TRBV15	TRBJ1-6	ATSQGRGSPLH
-	TRBV6-4	TRBJ2-1	ASIRLEVF
-	TRBV29-1	TRBJ2-7	SVGGSGVYEQY
many	TRBV20-1	TRBJ1-2	SASAQGNRGYT
-	TRBV28	TRBJ1-1	ASSFDREAF
-	TRBV5-4	TRBJ2-2	ASSLRVGGRGRTGELF